The entry below gives a single T cell receptor beta chain sequence along with its context. In the same sample, other DNA sequences code for this CDR3. CD45RA+ naive and CD45RA-negative memory subsets were separated from CD4+ cells. The sample is drawn from a study of shared clonotypes between healthy human individuals. TCRdb keeps only in-frame clones here, not all; method: immunoSEQ multiplex PCR. The sample includes millions of clones, 80% to 95% of them seen just once. In germline, CDR1 is LGHNA, CDR2 YNFKEQ. The CDR3 has 14 residues. V lost 4 bases and J lost 4; bases outside the gene matches: 4. The material sequenced was naive CD4+ T cells from PBMCs. Described subset: CD45RA+ positively selected. The chain employs TRBV4-2 and TRBJ2-5; the match to TRBD1 covers 9 bases. The TCR comes from a man younger than 35 in good health. Some clones in this sample may be carry-over from other donors' samples. Written as DNA, the CDR3 is TGTGCCAGCAGCCGCGGACAGGGGAGAGAGACCCAGTACTTC. Its translation is CASSRGQGRETQYF.